This T cell receptor (beta chain) was identified in a study of T cells in Graves' hyperthyroidism and ophthalmopathy. This clonotype was detected ten times or more. Its antigen is still unknown. The CDR3 is made up of 13 amino acids. CDR1 is MNHEY, CDR2 SVGAGI, per germline. Trimming left V 6 bases short and J 0 bases short, with 6 bases between. Study findings and constraints: It was a median around 6 months before onset that the model predicted ophthalmopathy. Among clonotypes expanded in thyroid above 0.001, most were also found in blood.

Amplification of TCR beta CDR3 regions used RNA as the template. Primed by the HTBI set, a first-round RT-PCR was run on the TCR CDR3. Using its own MiXCR run on the multiplex PCR reads, TCRdb lists one record per CDR3 protein. The sample includes 450,000 to 700,000 distinct CDR3 sequences, about 45% of them seen just once. Uncontrolled infection, other autoimmune disease, pregnancy or lactation excluded patients. Clinical symptoms, serum thyroxine and TRAb, thyroid ultrasound and orbital computed tomography together formed the diagnostic basis. The sequencing input was peripheral blood or thyroid tissue (not recorded which). V and J are TRBV6-5 and TRBJ1-5; D unclear. This receptor was taken from an adult woman with Graves' disease, either hyperthyroidism or ophthalmopathy (not recorded which). The CDR3 sequence is CASRRASNQPQHF. The CDR3, as DNA: TGTGCCAGCAGAAGGGCTAGCAATCAGCCCCAGCATTTT.